This T cell receptor (beta chain) was recovered during a study of T cells in Graves' hyperthyroidism and ophthalmopathy. Study results and caveats: Most clonotypes that expanded in the thyroid above 0.001 also showed up in blood. In validation, the model predicted ophthalmopathy. These predictions came a median roughly 7.1 months before onset.

On this clonotype: Its target is unknown.

Stable Graves' hyperthyroidism meant no ophthalmopathy progression within 18 months. TCR beta CDR3 regions were amplified from RNA transcripts. First-round RT-PCR with HTBI primers amplified the TCR CDR3 region. Using its own MiXCR run on the multiplex PCR reads, TCRdb lists one record per CDR3 protein. The sample yields around 620,000 distinct CDR3 sequences, about a sixth seen once. The CDR3 extends over 15 amino acids. The germline V and J ends were trimmed by 2 bases and 0 bases, with 11 bases remaining between them. Germline CDR1 and CDR2: DFQATT and SNEGSKA (reference sequence). Sequenced input: blood. This chain joins TRBV20-1 and TRBJ2-1; D call uncertain. The clonotype originates from a woman aged 25 to 39 with Graves' hyperthyroidism. This CDR3 is CSARLGWSSYNEQFF. CDR3 sequence (DNA): TGCAGTGCTAGATTAGGCTGGAGCTCCTACAATGAGCAGTTCTTC.